The rows below give T cell receptor beta chains drawn from one sample of a study of T cell changes during pregnancy in multiple sclerosis. Sequencing used immunoSEQ multiplex PCR; TCRdb keeps in-frame clones, though not all of them. The sample includes around 42,000 clones, over 75% seen only once; the top ten take roughly 4.9%. The sequencing used peripheral blood, collected in the first trimester of pregnancy. These receptors came from a female donor in good health, enrolled as a control in a pregnancy study. The CDR3 runs from the conserved cysteine through the conserved F or W.

V: TRBV6-1; J: TRBJ1-5; CDR3: CASREYETGYSNQPQHF
V: TRBV6-1; J: TRBJ1-6; CDR3: CASSDLGTGGSPLHF
V: TRBV11-2; J: TRBJ1-1; CDR3: CASTKEGVNTEAFF
V: TRBV6-1; J: TRBJ2-7; CDR3: CASSASGGTYEQYF
V: TRBV6-1; J: TRBJ2-7; CDR3: CASSGTSGSSYEQYF
V: TRBV6-6; J: TRBJ1-2; CDR3: CASSYSRDPYTF
V: TRBV6-5; J: TRBJ1-2; CDR3: CASSPGEVYGYTF
V: TRBV28; J: TRBJ2-5; CDR3: CASSRSTGPRETQYF
V: TRBV18; J: TRBJ1-1; CDR3: CASSPLTDAEAFF
V: TRBV4-1; J: TRBJ2-7; CDR3: CASSPPLSNPYEQYF
V: TRBV5-1; J: TRBJ2-7; CDR3: CASSLVSSYEQYF
V: TRBV13; J: TRBJ1-2; CDR3: CASSLGTVDFYGYTF
V: TRBV4-1; J: TRBJ2-3; CDR3: CASSPPGTDTQYF
V: TRBV6-1; J: TRBJ2-5; CDR3: CASSDLGGGQETQYF
V: TRBV19; J: TRBJ1-6; CDR3: CASRTDSYNSPLHF
V: TRBV7-6; J: TRBJ2-7; CDR3: CASSQQIRTGDYEQYF
V: TRBV9; J: TRBJ1-5; CDR3: CASSSGQPNQPQHF
V: TRBV6-5; J: TRBJ1-5; CDR3: CASSRTGLDQPQHF
V: TRBV4-3; J: TRBJ1-2; CDR3: CASSQELAANYGYTF
V: TRBV5-1; J: TRBJ1-6; CDR3: CASSLASRSPLHF
V: TRBV7-6; J: TRBJ2-1; CDR3: CASSLGGIYNEQFF
V: TRBV9; J: TRBJ1-1; CDR3: CASSVSGGGLATEAFF
V: TRBV7-3; J: TRBJ1-1; CDR3: CASGKGANTEAFF
V: TRBV5-1; J: TRBJ2-7; CDR3: CASSLAPGQGFYEQYF
V: TRBV15; J: TRBJ1-2; CDR3: CATSRVVEAAYGYTF
V: TRBV6-5; J: TRBJ1-5; CDR3: CASSSTGDSNQPQHF